This TCR beta chain was recorded in a study of blood T cell repertoires in COVID-19 (dated by TCRdb to 2018 to 2021). Background for the entire study: Collaborator samples came from the United States, Italy and Spain and covered acute and convalescent phases of COVID-19. Where HLA class I and class II types were available, the types were taken from metadata supplied by the sample provider, not from assay-based typing. The sample metadata nearly always contained a de-identified subject ID, COVID-19 status, age in years and sex. Deeply sampled blood TCRbeta repertoires from subjects exposed to, actively infected with, or recovered from COVID-19 were included in the dataset. A freely available public database, intended as a resource for researchers studying the immune response to SARS-CoV-2, is where the repertoires were released. The material from the prospective study consisted of cDNA or gDNA derived from T cells, B-cell-depleted T cells, or PBMCs. Samples came from the ongoing ImmuneRACE study (first 160 participants) plus 1,254 subjects from 6 global collaborators.

V loses 0 bases of germline sequence and J loses 3 bases, and the interval between the two ends is 4 bases. The germline V gene yields SGHRS for CDR1 and YFSETQ for CDR2. From cysteine to phenylalanine, the CDR3 is 13 amino acids long. Only the CDR3 DNA stays, 39 bases, in frame from base 1. Results and caveats for the whole study, not just this receptor: The quantity of clinical and demographic metadata differed by source and by participant and was supplied without curation.

A note on this clone: Its antigen is unknown. No much larger clonotype is one base removed from it; base qualities were not supplied.

TCRbeta CDR3 regions were amplified from genomic DNA using the immunoSEQ Assay, a bias-controlled multiplex PCR. On the study's bioinformatics: Nucleated cell counts per sample were estimated from amplification of reference gene primers within the assay. Sequence reads were collapsed and filtered to measure the absolute abundance of every unique TCRbeta CDR3 rearrangement. For each sample, productive Simpson clonality was calculated as the square root of Simpson's diversity index across productive rearrangements. TCRdb stores this immuneACCESS table with in-frame sequences only. Part of the clones is absent; in the studies checked, under half of the shortfall reflects unresolved V genes, and no reason is known for the rest. Clone size and V and J calls were adopted from that table, with D and trimming inferred from the DNA. This sample is represented by 200,000 to 300,000 clones; roughly 83% of them were singletons. The top ten hold roughly 6.2% of the sample.

In Seattle, one collaborating source enrolled patients while the infection was active and tracked those patients longitudinally over the course of disease. The collaborating institutions used their own protocols to collect whole blood in K2EDTA tubes. For TCRbeta analysis, collaborators shipped samples as frozen whole blood, isolated PBMCs, or DNA extracted from either of those sample types. The sequence was collected from a woman aged 80 or older with COVID-19, enrolled during active disease. This sequence uses TRBV5-1 and TRBJ1-5, with an unclear D gene assignment. Specimen: peripheral blood. CDR3 protein: CASSLGHNQPQHF. The sequenced DNA is TGCGCCAGCAGCTTGGGACACAATCAGCCCCAGCATTTT. With all but the CDR3 taken from the reference TRBV5-1 and TRBJ1-5 genes, the full variable domain is: KAGVTQTPRYLIKTRGQQVTLSCSPISGHRSVSWYQQTPGQGLQFLFEYFSETQRNKGNFPGRFSGRQFSNSRSEMNVSTLELGDSALYLCASSLGHNQPQHFGDGTRLSIL.